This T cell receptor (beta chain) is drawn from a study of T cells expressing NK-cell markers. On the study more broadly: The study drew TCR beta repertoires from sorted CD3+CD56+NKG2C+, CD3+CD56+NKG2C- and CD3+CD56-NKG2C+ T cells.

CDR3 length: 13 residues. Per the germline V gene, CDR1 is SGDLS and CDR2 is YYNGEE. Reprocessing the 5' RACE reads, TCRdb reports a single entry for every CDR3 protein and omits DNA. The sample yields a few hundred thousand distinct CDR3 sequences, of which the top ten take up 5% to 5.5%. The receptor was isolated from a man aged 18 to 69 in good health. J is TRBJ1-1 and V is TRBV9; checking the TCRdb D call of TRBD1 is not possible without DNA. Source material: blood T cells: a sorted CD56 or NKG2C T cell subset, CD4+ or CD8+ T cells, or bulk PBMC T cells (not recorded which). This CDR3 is CASSERGTTEAFF. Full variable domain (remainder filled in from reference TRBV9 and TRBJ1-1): DSGVTQTPKHLITATGQRVTLRCSPRSGDLSVYWYQQSLDQGLQFLIQYYNGEERAKGNILERFSAQQFPDLHSELNLSSLELGDSALYFCASSERGTTEAFFGQGTRLTVV.